The rows below give T cell receptor beta chains drawn from one sample of a study of response to subunit inactivated influenza vaccine. One entry per CDR3 protein results from TCRdb running MiXCR on the RT-PCR reads. This repertoire shows around 790,000 distinct CDR3 sequences, approximately 21% found once; its top ten account for roughly a tenth. This sample comprised PBMCs from blood, obtained about 5 days after vaccination. Receptors were obtained from a middle-aged man who received an inactivated influenza vaccine. Both conserved end residues are part of each CDR3. A D gene is named only where the DNA matches it firmly. Expanded clones are given a class, and other clones once, few, many or no size at all.

v_gene: TRBV6-2/TRBV6-3; abundance: NA; j_gene: TRBJ1-2; d_gene: NA; CDR3nt: TGTGCCAGCAGTCGCTATATATTAGCAGCTAACTATGGCTACACCTTC; CDR3aa: CASSRYILAANYGYTF
v_gene: TRBV3-1; abundance: few; j_gene: TRBJ1-2; d_gene: NA; CDR3nt: TGTGCCAGCAGCCAGATCCCTGTCGGACAGATCAGAGGAGGTGGCTACACCTTC; CDR3aa: CASSQIPVGQIRGGGYTF
v_gene: TRBV7-8; abundance: few; j_gene: TRBJ2-2; d_gene: TRBD2; CDR3nt: TGTGCCAGCAGCTTAGGTCGTTTTGGGCGGGAGGACATATCTAGGGAGCTGTTTTTT; CDR3aa: CASSLGRFGREDISRELFF
v_gene: TRBV4-1; abundance: few; j_gene: TRBJ2-7; d_gene: NA; CDR3nt: TGCGCCAGCAGCCCCGTTAGGGTGAACTCCTACGAGCAGTACTTC; CDR3aa: CASSPVRVNSYEQYF
v_gene: TRBV6-5; abundance: few; j_gene: TRBJ1-5; d_gene: NA; CDR3nt: TGTGCCAGCAGTTACTCGAAAGTCCAGCCCCAGCATTTT; CDR3aa: CASSYSKVQPQHF
v_gene: TRBV20-1; abundance: few; j_gene: TRBJ2-5; d_gene: NA; CDR3nt: TGCAGTGCTAGTTTAGACTCCTTATGGACCCAGTACTTC; CDR3aa: CSASLDSLWTQYF
v_gene: TRBV20-1; abundance: many; j_gene: TRBJ2-3; d_gene: TRBD2; CDR3nt: TGCAGTGCTATCCCCGGGACTATCAAAACAGATACGCAGTATTTT; CDR3aa: CSAIPGTIKTDTQYF
v_gene: TRBV7-6; abundance: NA; j_gene: TRBJ2-1; d_gene: TRBD2; CDR3nt: TGTGCCAGCAGCCCGGGACTAGCGGACGAGCAGTTCTTC; CDR3aa: CASSPGLADEQFF
v_gene: TRBV14; abundance: few; j_gene: TRBJ2-3; d_gene: NA; CDR3nt: TGTGCCAGCAGCCAACGGTCAGGGGCCACAGATACGCAGTATTTT; CDR3aa: CASSQRSGATDTQYF
v_gene: TRBV20-1; abundance: few; j_gene: TRBJ1-4; d_gene: NA; CDR3nt: TGCAGTGCTCTACAGACAGTCCGTGGAAAACTGTTTTTT; CDR3aa: CSALQTVRGKLFF
v_gene: TRBV6-1; abundance: few; j_gene: TRBJ2-2; d_gene: TRBD1; CDR3nt: TGTGCCAGCAGTACCGGACAGGGTTACACCGGGGAGCTGTTTTTT; CDR3aa: CASSTGQGYTGELFF
v_gene: TRBV7-9; abundance: NA; j_gene: TRBJ2-1; d_gene: NA; CDR3nt: TGTGCCAGCAGCTTAAAGGGGCAATACTCCTACAATGAGCAGTTCTTC; CDR3aa: CASSLKGQYSYNEQFF
v_gene: TRBV5-1; abundance: few; j_gene: TRBJ2-1; d_gene: NA; CDR3nt: TGCGCCAGCAGCTCGCGGGGCCAGGGGAATGAGCAGTTCTTC; CDR3aa: CASSSRGQGNEQFF
v_gene: TRBV7-2; abundance: NA; j_gene: TRBJ2-1; d_gene: TRBD2; CDR3nt: TGTGCCAGCAGCTTAAAGGGACTAGCGGTTGAGCAGTTCTTC; CDR3aa: CASSLKGLAVEQFF
v_gene: TRBV19; abundance: NA; j_gene: TRBJ2-1; d_gene: TRBD2; CDR3nt: TGTGCCAGTAGCAACCCTAGCGGGAGGGCCGGTGAGCAGTTCTTC; CDR3aa: CASSNPSGRAGEQFF
v_gene: TRBV29-1; abundance: many; j_gene: TRBJ1-2; d_gene: NA; CDR3nt: TGCAGCGCCGGCGGTGGGATCTATGGCTACACCTTC; CDR3aa: CSAGGGIYGYTF
v_gene: TRBV4-2; abundance: few; j_gene: TRBJ2-1; d_gene: NA; CDR3nt: TGTGCCAGCAGCCAAGTTTCCTCCAGTGAGCAGTTCTTC; CDR3aa: CASSQVSSSEQFF
v_gene: TRBV11-2; abundance: NA; j_gene: TRBJ2-3; d_gene: TRBD2; CDR3nt: TGTGCCAGCAGCGCCGTTAGTAAAAGGAGCGGGAGGAAAGATACGCAGTATTTT; CDR3aa: CASSAVSKRSGRKDTQYF
v_gene: TRBV3-1; abundance: NA; j_gene: TRBJ2-7; d_gene: TRBD1; CDR3nt: TGTGCCAGCAGCCACTGGACAGGTCCCTCCTACGAGCAGTACTTC; CDR3aa: CASSHWTGPSYEQYF
v_gene: TRBV11-2; abundance: NA; j_gene: TRBJ2-2; d_gene: TRBD2; CDR3nt: TGTGCCAGCAGCTTAAGTTCGGCGGGAGGGAGCACCGGGGAGCTGTTTTTT; CDR3aa: CASSLSSAGGSTGELFF
v_gene: TRBV24-1; abundance: few; j_gene: TRBJ2-7; d_gene: NA; CDR3nt: TGTGCCACCAGTGATTTTTCCCATTCCTACGAGCAGTACTTC; CDR3aa: CATSDFSHSYEQYF
v_gene: TRBV4-1; abundance: few; j_gene: TRBJ2-7; d_gene: NA; CDR3nt: TGCGCCAGCAGCCAAGTTCGCTACTCCTACGAGCAGTACTTC; CDR3aa: CASSQVRYSYEQYF
v_gene: TRBV7-9; abundance: few; j_gene: TRBJ2-5; d_gene: TRBD1; CDR3nt: TGTGCCAGCAGCACCGACAGGGGGAGTAGGGAGACCCAGTACTTC; CDR3aa: CASSTDRGSRETQYF
v_gene: TRBV20-1; abundance: few; j_gene: TRBJ2-7; d_gene: NA; CDR3nt: TGCAGTGCTAGAGATGTTCAGGGCGAGCAGTACTTC; CDR3aa: CSARDVQGEQYF
v_gene: TRBV20-1; abundance: NA; j_gene: TRBJ2-3; d_gene: NA; CDR3nt: TGCAGTGCTCGTCGGCAGTGGCCAGATACGCAGTATTTT; CDR3aa: CSARRQWPDTQYF
v_gene: TRBV12-3/TRBV12-4; abundance: NA; j_gene: TRBJ1-5; d_gene: NA; CDR3nt: TGTGCCAGCACCTCCTTTTTGGGGAATCAGCCCCAGCATTTT; CDR3aa: CASTSFLGNQPQHF
v_gene: TRBV4-3; abundance: NA; j_gene: TRBJ2-5; d_gene: TRBD1; CDR3nt: TGCGCCAGCAGCCACGACATCGGACAGGGGGGAGAGACCCAGTACTTC; CDR3aa: CASSHDIGQGGETQYF
v_gene: TRBV10-3; abundance: few; j_gene: TRBJ2-1; d_gene: NA; CDR3nt: TGTGCCATCAGTGAGTCGTTCCGCGGCTACTATGAGCAGTTCTTC; CDR3aa: CAISESFRGYYEQFF